The 8 T cell receptor beta chains reported below all come from one sample, sequenced in a study of shared clonotypes between healthy human individuals. Sequenced by immunoSEQ multiplex PCR; TCRdb stores in-frame clones only, minus some. The data show some 660,000 clones, around 73% seen once. Material for sequencing was memory CD4+ T cells sorted from blood. Subset specified: CD45RA-negative fraction. The receptors stem from a woman aged 25 to 45 in good health.

The V call is TRBV30, the J call TRBJ2-2; D is ambiguous. The CDR3 loop spans 14 amino acids. Germline V gives CDR1 GTSNPN, CDR2 SVGIG (reference sequence). Between the trimmed V and J ends, which lost 3 bases and 3 bases, there was a span of 11 bases. The CDR3 protein is CAWRGIQDTGELFF. As DNA, the CDR3 is TGTGCCTGGAGGGGGATCCAGGACACCGGGGAGCTGTTTTTT.

This clone was seen only once. The V call is TRBV27, the J call TRBJ1-4; D perhaps matches TRBD1 (6 bases). CDR3 length: 14 residues. Germline assignment: CDR1 MNHEY and CDR2 SMNVEV (reference sequence). V lost 6 bases and J 10 bases, leaving 18 bases between the germline ends. CDR3 bases: TGTGCCAGCAGCCAGGACAGACTCTCCGGAAAACTGTTTTTT. Protein sequence: CASSQDRLSGKLFF.

In its sample, this clone was seen many times. The chain uses TRBV5-5 and TRBJ2-7; no reliable D call. V dropped 0 bases and J dropped 2 bases, with 9 bases sitting between them. In germline, CDR1 is SGHKS, CDR2 YYEKEE (reference sequence). CDR3 length: 14 residues. CDR3 residues: CASSLVVAPYEQYF. CDR3 DNA sequence: TGTGCCAGCAGCTTGGTTGTCGCGCCCTACGAGCAGTACTTC.

The chain joins TRBV30 to TRBJ1-6; D gene uncertain. Deletions cut 5 bases from V and 15 bases from J, with 11 bases between. Germline V gives CDR1 GTSNPN, CDR2 SVGIG (reference sequence). The CDR3 extends over 10 amino acids. The DNA of the CDR3 is TGTGCCTGGGGGTCGTTACTCCTCCACTTT. Its translation: CAWGSLLLHF.

This clone has ten or more counts. The chain links TRBV6-6 to TRBJ2-3; D gene ambiguous. Germline-derived CDR1 and CDR2 are MNHNY and SVGAGI (reference sequence). The CDR3 extends over 13 amino acids. V was shortened by 5 bases and J by 1 base, with 7 bases between the two germline ends. In DNA, the CDR3 is TGTGCCAGCAGTGGAGTTGGCACAGATACGCAGTATTTT. Residues: CASSGVGTDTQYF.

This clone was observed a single time. The V gene is TRBV5-1, the J gene TRBJ1-2; 8 bases are a match to TRBD1. The CDR3 spans 15 residues. V lost 5 bases to trimming and J lost 3 bases; unmatched junction nucleotides: 9. Germline CDR1 reads SGHRS; CDR2 reads YFSETQ. The CDR3 reads CASSSPEQGDYGYTF. The CDR3, as DNA: TGCGCCAGCAGTTCGCCGGAACAGGGGGACTATGGCTACACCTTC.

J is TRBJ1-6 and V is TRBV6-1; 7 bases align to TRBD1. With V trimmed by 5 bases and J by 7 bases, 2 bases remained unmatched. The CDR3 extends over 13 amino acids. Germline CDR1 reads MNHNS; CDR2 reads SASEGT. CDR3 residues: CASSLTGNSPLHF. CDR3 sequence (DNA): TGTGCCAGCAGTCTGACAGGGAATTCACCCCTCCACTTT.

The rearrangement joins TRBV2 to TRBJ2-3; the D gene could be TRBD1 or TRBD2 (7 bases each). Germline V gene lookup returns CDR1 SNHLY and CDR2 FYNNEI. The ends were cut back, 8 bases at V and 3 bases at J, with 18 bases in the middle. The CDR3 has 15 residues. The DNA for the CDR3 is TGTGCCAGCTCCAGGGGGGGACCAGTAACAGATACGCAGTATTTT. The encoded protein is CASSRGGPVTDTQYF.